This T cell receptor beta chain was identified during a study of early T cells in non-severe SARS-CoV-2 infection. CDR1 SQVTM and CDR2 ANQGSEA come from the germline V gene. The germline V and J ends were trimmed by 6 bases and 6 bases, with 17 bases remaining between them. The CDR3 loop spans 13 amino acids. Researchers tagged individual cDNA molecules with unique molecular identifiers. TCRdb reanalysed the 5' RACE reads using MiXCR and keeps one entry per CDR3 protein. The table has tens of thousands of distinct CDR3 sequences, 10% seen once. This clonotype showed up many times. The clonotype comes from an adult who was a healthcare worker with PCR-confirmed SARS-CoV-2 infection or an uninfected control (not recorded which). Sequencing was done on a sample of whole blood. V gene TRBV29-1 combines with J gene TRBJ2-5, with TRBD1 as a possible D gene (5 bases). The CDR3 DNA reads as TGCAGCGTCCACGGGCAGGGAACCAAGACCCAGTACTTC. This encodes CSVHGQGTKTQYF.